This T cell receptor (beta chain) was recorded in a study of OX40 agonist ivuxolimab in advanced cancers. With regard to the full study: Ivuxolimab was a fully human IgG2 agonistic monoclonal antibody targeting the costimulatory receptor OX40 (CD134). Among the roughly 52 dose-escalation patients, approximately 20 had hepatocellular carcinoma, roughly 15 melanoma, 9 renal cell carcinoma and 9 head and neck cancer. Intravenous ivuxolimab was administered to patients every 2 weeks at six dose levels: 0.01, 0.1, 0.3, 1.5, 3 and 10 mg/kg. The purpose of peripheral TCRbeta sequencing was to test whether ivuxolimab changed TCR sequence diversity and led to clonal T-cell expansion. Partial responses occurred in three dose-escalation patients, of whom one had hepatocellular carcinoma and two had cutaneous melanoma. The dose-escalation cohort was approximately 83% male with a mean age of around 64 years, ranging from roughly 20 to 80. Patients were allowed to have had prior anti-PD-1, anti-PD-L1 or anti-CTLA-4 therapy, and around 40% of the dose-escalation patients had previously received checkpoint inhibitors. The paper covers the monotherapy dose-escalation part of the phase I ivuxolimab trial, which included N of about 50 patients. Results and caveats for the whole study, not just this receptor: The antigen specificity of the clonally expanded peripheral T cells was not determined. Low levels of normalized T-cell clonal expansion were also seen in some patients who did not respond. Partial responders in the 0.1-3.0 mg/kg groups had among the lowest normalized peripheral clonal expansion, especially among CD8+ T cells. After ivuxolimab, expanded clones were on average more numerous among CD8+ T cells than among CD4+ T cells. At doses from 0.1 to 3.0 mg/kg, clonal expansion was seen in both CD4+ and CD8+ blood T cells between baseline and week 6.

Patients with a history of autoimmune disease or receiving systemic immunosuppression were excluded from the trial. In every dose cohort, peripheral blood was drawn for TCR sequencing at baseline, cycle 4 day 1, and cycle 7 day 1. The samples were drawn from a first-in-human, open-label, multicenter phase I dose-escalation trial of ivuxolimab. Adults with locally advanced or metastatic melanoma, renal cell, hepatocellular, or head and neck squamous cell carcinoma were enrolled in the trial. CD4+ and CD8+ T cells were sorted separately from peripheral blood before TCR sequencing. To sequence the TCRbeta CDR3 region, genomic DNA was isolated from the sorted cells. The immunoSEQ Assay was used to sequence the TCRbeta CDR3 regions. Not all clones reach the TCRdb copy of this immuneACCESS table, which keeps in-frame sequences only. Checked studies attribute under half of the gap to unresolved V genes and leave the rest unexplained. In this sample the table shows 90,000 to 120,000 clones, approximately 90% of which occur a single time. The ten largest clones capture more than 0.25% of the sample.

Of note for this clone: What this receptor recognizes is not known. No much larger clonotype is one base removed from it; base qualities were not supplied.

The sequenced sample was CD4+ or CD8+ T cells sorted from blood, obtained in a trial of the OX40 agonist ivuxolimab. The sequence derives from an adult with an advanced solid tumor such as melanoma, head and neck, liver or kidney cancer.

DNA sequence: TGTGCCAGCTCGTCGACGGCTACGGACTCCTACGAGCAGTACTTC. Translated, it gives CASSSTATDSYEQYF. The rearrangement combines TRBV18 with TRBJ2-5, with the D gene call left open. The end of the DNA aligns better with TRBJ2-7, so the J call may be wrong. Looking up the germline V gene yields CDR1 KGHSH and CDR2 LQKENI. From the cysteine through the phenylalanine, the CDR3 covers 15 amino acids. Left in the record is the CDR3 DNA by itself, 45 bases read in frame from the first base.